The 10 T cell receptor beta chains given below trace back to one sample, sequenced in a study of T cells in tuberculosis. TCRdb's table, derived via immunoSEQ multiplex PCR, lists solely in-frame clones and lacks some. The repertoire holds 35,000 to 45,000 clones, with approximately 94% as singletons. What was sequenced was PBMCs. Receptors originate from a donor aged 5-35 years with latent tuberculosis or without tuberculosis infection. Some clones in this sample may be carry-over from other donors' samples.

This clone was recorded only once. V is TRBV2 and J is TRBJ2-4, with 7 bases aligning to TRBD2. The trim removed 7 bases at V and 15 bases at J, leaving 12 bases unmatched. CDR1 and CDR2 (germline): SNHLY, FYNNEI. This CDR3 is built from 12 residues. The CDR3 loop is CASTGEGFSAYF. CDR3 in DNA: TGTGCCAGCACCGGGGAGGGGTTTTCGGCGTACTTC. Full variable domain (rest looked up from reference TRBV2 and TRBJ2-4): EPEVTQTPSHQVTQMGQEVILRCVPISNHLYFYWYRQILGQKVEFLVSFYNNEISEKSEIFDDQFSVERPDGSNFTLKIRSTKLEDSAMYFCASTGEGFSAYFGAGTRLSVL.

In the case of this clone: Different DNA sequences within this sample yield the same CDR3. This chain uses TRBV10-1 with TRBJ1-5, with D possibly matching TRBD1 (6 bases). V dropped 8 bases and J dropped 9 bases, with 23 bases sitting between them. CDR1 is WNHNN and CDR2 is SYGVQD in the germline V gene (reference sequence). The CDR3 totals 15 residues. For the CDR3, the DNA is TGCGCCAGCCGGGGACCGGGACAACGTTTGGGGCCCCAGCATTTT. Translation gives CASRGPGQRLGPQHF.

This chain connects TRBV2 to TRBJ2-5; TRBD2 agrees at 12 bases. Germline assignment: CDR1 SNHLY and CDR2 FYNNEI. V trimming: 10 bases; J trimming: 2 bases; junction bases outside the gene matches: 2. The CDR3 is made up of 13 amino acids. The CDR3 protein is CAIGTSGQETQYF. The CDR3 bases are TGTGCCATCGGGACTAGCGGGCAAGAGACCCAGTACTTC.

The V call is TRBV18, the J call TRBJ1-1, with TRBD1 identical over 7 bases. J was trimmed by 6 bases and V by 4 bases; bases with no gene match: 8. The CDR3 is 14 residues long. Germline-derived CDR1 and CDR2 are KGHSH and LQKENI. Written as DNA, the CDR3 is TGTGCCAGCTCACTTTCACAGGGGCAGGCTGAAGCTTTCTTT. This gives the protein CASSLSQGQAEAFF. The complete variable domain, with remaining parts taken from reference TRBV18 and TRBJ1-1, reads NAGVMQNPRHLVRRRGQEARLRCSPMKGHSHVYWYRQLPEEGLKFMVYLQKENIIDESGMPKERFSAEFPKEGPSILRIQQVVRGDSAAYFCASSLSQGQAEAFFGQGTRLTVV.

The chain uses TRBV6-1 and TRBJ2-7, with TRBD2 matching over 14 bases. CDR3 length equals 15 residues. J lost 2 bases, V lost 6 bases, and 3 bases had no gene match. CDR1 MNHNS and CDR2 SASEGT come from the germline V gene. The CDR3 spells CASREGLAGAYEQYF. For the CDR3, the DNA is TGTGCCAGCAGAGAGGGACTAGCGGGAGCCTACGAGCAGTACTTC.

Points on this clone: This CDR3 fails to terminate in the conserved phenylalanine or tryptophan, so it likely reflects a read error. The limits of the CDR3 on the DNA are not certain, so only TCRdb's listed CDR3 is given. This chain's CDR3 is CASSPRGSPGQGIGV. This chain uses TRBV4-1 with TRBJ1-4; TRBD1 reflects the table's D call only, with no check against the DNA. The CDR3 has 15 residues if both end residues are counted. The germline V gene has CDR1 MGHRA and CDR2 YSYEKL.

The chain joins TRBV5-4 to TRBJ1-2; D gene unclear. This CDR3 is 13 amino acids long. Deletions cut 3 bases from V and 2 bases from J, with 8 bases between. Germline loops: CDR1 SGHNT, CDR2 YYREEE (reference sequence). Here the CDR3 reads CASSSQYNYGYTF. The CDR3 region has the DNA TGTGCCAGCAGCTCACAGTACAACTATGGCTACACCTTC.

The chain combines TRBV11-2 with TRBJ2-1; perhaps TRBD1 as D (8 bases). Germline V gene data show CDR1 as SGHAT and CDR2 as FQNNGV. Trimming pared 5 bases from V and 1 base from J, leaving 18 bases between. The CDR3 runs to 17 residues. The CDR3 nucleotides are TGTGCCAGCAGCAAAGTGGGGGGGGACAGGTCCTACAATGAGCAGTTCTTC. This encodes CASSKVGGDRSYNEQFF.

This clone was found once. The CDR3 spells CASSQVTWEGRSYNEQFF. The CDR3 DNA reads as TGTGCCAGCAGCCAAGTTACGTGGGAGGGCCGGTCCTACAATGAGCAGTTCTTC. The chain is built from TRBV14 and TRBJ2-1; 7 bases agree with TRBD2. V was clipped by 1 base and J by 1 base; unmatched bases: 10. Per germline, CDR1 SGHDN and CDR2 FVKESK. The CDR3 runs 18 residues.

The rearrangement uses TRBV4-2 and TRBJ2-1; 13 bases are a match to TRBD2. CDR3 length equals 17 residues. CDR1 and CDR2 from the germline V gene are LGHNA and YNFKEQ. The V and J ends lost 2 bases and 8 bases, in that order; junction bases with no gene match: 9. This CDR3 is CASSQLTSGRWFDEQFF. The CDR3 nucleotides read TGTGCCAGCAGCCAATTGACTAGCGGGAGGTGGTTCGATGAGCAGTTCTTC.